This entry concerns a single T cell receptor beta chain. The antigen is not known. Libraries were prepared by immunoSEQ multiplex PCR; TCRdb keeps only in-frame clonotypes and omits some of them. The sample lists about 160,000 clones; roughly 94% were seen once. The data were obtained in a study of T cell responses to AZD1222 COVID-19 vaccine. The study, taken as a whole, reports: Unmutated regions of variants are reportedly targeted by nearly half of spike-specific TCRs. Sampling captured repertoires only after the peak T cell response. Donors in the cohort were predominantly white British and more often female, and clonal diversity was possibly underestimated. Spike-specific TCR breadth rose after two AZD1222 doses, and depth rose as well.

The CDR3 contains 12 residues. V was trimmed by 1 base and J by 4 bases, leaving 4 bases between them. CDR1 and CDR2 (germline): SEHNR, FQNEAQ (reference sequence). The sequenced sample was peripheral blood, obtained on day 0 of MenACWY control vaccination. This receptor was taken from an adult in good health. The rearrangement links TRBV7-9 to TRBJ1-1; D is unclear. The CDR3 coding sequence is TGTGCCAGCAGCTTAGGGCCCACTGAAGCTTTCTTT. Encoded protein: CASSLGPTEAFF.